This T cell receptor (beta chain) was observed in a study of T cell repertoires in cytomegalovirus infection. Study-level background: Alongside well-studied HLA-B-restricted CMV epitopes, recently identified HLA-C-restricted CMV epitopes were also used.

TCRdb independently ran MiXCR on the reads; one entry per CDR3 protein. The sample includes around 77,000 distinct CDR3 sequences, 20% to 25% seen only once; the top ten take roughly two thirds. To note about this clonotype: Its antigen is undetermined.

The ends were cut back, 6 bases at V and 4 bases at J, with 12 bases in the middle. The CDR3 runs 13 residues. Study-level findings and limits: The ex vivo response was dominated by HLA-C-restricted CMV-specific TCR beta clonotypes.

J is TRBJ1-1 and V is TRBV12-3 or TRBV12-4; possibly TRBD1 for D (5 bases). The sequence was obtained from a human donor in good health (CMV status not recorded). Some clones in this sample may be carry-over from other donors' samples. Sequences were derived from CD8+ T cells from cultured PBMCs, sampled from culture after CMV antigen stimulation. CDR3 nucleotide sequence: TGTGCCAGCAGGCTAGGGAGGGGCACTGAAGCTTTCTTT. Translation: CASRLGRGTEAFF.